Listed below are T cell receptor beta chains from one sample, sequenced in a study of cytomegalovirus exposure and HLA in healthy donors. Assay: immunoSEQ multiplex PCR; the TCRdb copy retains only in-frame clones and omits some. Seen here are over 250,000 clones, 80% to 90% observed once, and the top ten hold approximately 1%. The source material was PBMCs. Receptors originate from a woman aged 18-30 years in good health and CMV-seronegative. Both conserved end residues are part of each CDR3. A D gene is named only where the DNA matches it firmly. Only part of the rows carry a size: once, few, many, or a class if the clone is expanded.

>NA|TRBJ1-5|TRBV5-6|once
TGTGCCAGCAGCTTCTTTTCGGGGGATCAGCCCCAGCATTTT
CASSFFSGDQPQHF
>NA|TRBJ2-7|TRBV5-4|NA
TGTGCCAGCAGCCCCGCCGGGGGGCTCCGCTACGAGCAGTACTTC
CASSPAGGLRYEQYF
>TRBD1|TRBJ2-3|TRBV5-1|NA
TGCGCCAGCAGCCCGACCGGACAGGCACGCACAGATACGCAGTATTTT
CASSPTGQARTDTQYF
>NA|TRBJ2-2|TRBV7-6|NA
TGTGCCAGCAGCTTAGTCGGGAAGACGAACACCGGGGAGCTGTTTTTT
CASSLVGKTNTGELFF
>NA|TRBJ2-7|TRBV7-6|NA
TGTGCCAGCAGCTTAGAATCGACACCCGACGAGCAGTACTTC
CASSLESTPDEQYF
>NA|TRBJ1-1|TRBV30|few
TGTGCCTGGAGTGGGCTGATGAACACTGAAGCTTTCTTT
CAWSGLMNTEAFF
>TRBD1|TRBJ2-2|TRBV7-8|NA
TGTGCCAGCAGAGCCGGGACAGCAAACACCGGGGAGCTGTTTTTT
CASRAGTANTGELFF
>NA|TRBJ1-6|TRBV13|NA
TGTGCCAGCAGCTTAACGGGGGATTCACCCCTCCACTTT
CASSLTGDSPLHF
>NA|TRBJ2-2|TRBV7-9|NA
TGTGCCAGCAGCTTGAAGGCGGGGGCAAACACCGGGGAGCTGTTTTTT
CASSLKAGANTGELFF
>NA|TRBJ2-2|TRBV4-3|NA
TGCGCCAGCAGTTCATGGGGCGTAGGGGAGCTGTTTTTT
CASSSWGVGELFF
>NA|TRBJ1-3|TRBV2|once
TGTGCCAGCATTAAGACAGACGGAAACACCATATATTTT
CASIKTDGNTIYF
>TRBD1|TRBJ1-1|TRBV7-9|once
TGTGCCAGCAGCTCGGGACAGGGGAACACTGAAGCTTTCTTT
CASSSGQGNTEAFF
>TRBD2|TRBJ2-5|TRBV7-2|once
TGTGCCAGCAGCCAGACTAGCGGGGGGGCGGAGACCCAGTACTTC
CASSQTSGGAETQYF
>NA|TRBJ2-1|TRBV7-7|NA
TGTGCTAGCAGCTTAGACGGTACGGAGAATGAGCAGTTCTTC
CASSLDGTENEQFF
>NA|TRBJ2-7|TRBV7-6|NA
TGTGCCAGCAGCTTAGCAGGGGTGGCCTACGAGCAGTACTTC
CASSLAGVAYEQYF
>TRBD1|TRBJ1-3|TRBV11-3|NA
TGTGCCAGCAGCAGGGACAGCTCTGGAAACACCATATATTTT
CASSRDSSGNTIYF
>TRBD2|TRBJ2-3|TRBV6-5|NA
TGTGCCAGCAGTTACCCCGCGGGAGGGGTCGATACGCAGTATTTT
CASSYPAGGVDTQYF
>TRBD2|TRBJ2-7|TRBV7-9|NA
TGTGCTCTAGGCGAGCGGGAATCCTACGAGCAGTACTTC
CALGERESYEQYF
>NA|TRBJ1-3|TRBV6-6|NA
TGTGCCAGCAGTTACACCGGGGCTGGAAACACCATATATTTT
CASSYTGAGNTIYF
>NA|TRBJ1-5|TRBV18|few
TGTGCCAGCTCACCCCAGGGATTATACGGTCAGCCCCAGCATTTT
CASSPQGLYGQPQHF
>NA|TRBJ2-7|TRBV11-2|NA
TGTGCCAGCAGCTTACGACAAGACTACGAGCAGTACTTC
CASSLRQDYEQYF
>TRBD1|TRBJ2-2|TRBV7-9|NA
TGTGCCAGCAGCATACCGGGACAGTCATTAGTCACCGGGGAGCTGTTTTTT
CASSIPGQSLVTGELFF
>NA|TRBJ1-2|TRBV7-9|NA
TGTGCCAGCAGCTTAGAAGTAAGAGGTACCAGTGGCTACACCTTC
CASSLEVRGTSGYTF
>NA|TRBJ1-4|TRBV9|NA
TGTGCCAGCAGCAAGAGGGACACCGCAACTAATGAAAAACTGTTTTTT
CASSKRDTATNEKLFF
>NA|TRBJ1-5|TRBV4-3|NA
TGCGCCAGCAGCCAAGGCAGGGTCAATCAGCCCCAGCATTTT
CASSQGRVNQPQHF
>NA|TRBJ1-1|TRBV10-3|NA
TGTGCCATCAGTGAGCGGGAGGGCGGGAACACTGAAGCTTTCTTT
CAISEREGGNTEAFF
>NA|TRBJ1-1|TRBV30|once
TGTGCCTGGAGTGGCGGTAACACTGAAGCTTTCTTT
CAWSGGNTEAFF
>TRBD2|TRBJ2-7|TRBV7-2|NA
TGTGCCAGCAGCTTAGGGCGGGAGGACGAGCAGTACTTC
CASSLGREDEQYF
>TRBD2|TRBJ2-3|TRBV6-5|NA
TGTGCCAGCCAGCTCCGGGGGGCAGATACGCAGTATTTT
CASQLRGADTQYF
>NA|TRBJ1-2|TRBV7-2|once
TGTGCCAGCAGCTTAGAAGGGGCCCTGAGCTACACCTTC
CASSLEGALSYTF
>TRBD2|TRBJ2-7|TRBV28|NA
TGTGCCAGCAGTATAGGGACTAGGGGTACCGAGCAGTACTTC
CASSIGTRGTEQYF
>NA|TRBJ1-5|TRBV4-1|few
TGCGCCAGCAGCCAAGAACCCCCCCAATTAGCAAGGTGGCAGCCCCAGCATTTT
CASSQEPPQLARWQPQHF
>TRBD1|TRBJ2-2|TRBV6-5|NA
TGTGCCAGCAGTCTAGACAGGGTTAGAGGGGAGCTGTTTTTT
CASSLDRVRGELFF
>TRBD1|TRBJ2-7|TRBV18|NA
TGTGCCAGCTCAGGGACAGCTCCCTACGAGCAGTACTTC
CASSGTAPYEQYF
>TRBD2|TRBJ2-5|TRBV28|NA
TGTGCCAGCAGTTATAGCGGGGGGGCCTGGGAGACCCAGTACTTC
CASSYSGGAWETQYF
>NA|TRBJ1-3|TRBV30|NA
TGTGCCTGGAGTGTACGGCGGCCAGTAGAAAACACCATATATTTT
CAWSVRRPVENTIYF
>TRBD1|TRBJ2-7|TRBV18|NA
TGTGCCAGCTCCGGGACAGGGGGCTACGAGCAGTACTTC
CASSGTGGYEQYF
>NA|TRBJ1-2|TRBV11-2|NA
TGTGCCAGCAGCTTAGGGGCAGGCTATGGCTACACCTTC
CASSLGAGYGYTF
>NA|TRBJ1-2|TRBV5-1|once
TGCGCCAGCAGCTTGGCTCAGGGCCGCTACACCTTC
CASSLAQGRYTF
>NA|TRBJ1-6|TRBV9|once
TGTGCCAGCAGCGTAGGGACAGCTCGGTCCTATAATTCACCCCTCCACTTT
CASSVGTARSYNSPLHF
>NA|TRBJ2-7|TRBV4-3|NA
TGCGCCAGCAGCCAAGATCTAGTTTCCTACGAGCAGTACTTC
CASSQDLVSYEQYF
>TRBD1|TRBJ1-2|TRBV5-1|NA
TGCGCCAGCAGCCCCACAGGGGATGGCTACACCTTC
CASSPTGDGYTF
>NA|TRBJ2-7|TRBV7-2|many
TGTGCCAGCAGCTTAGCATTGCAGCTCGGGGAGCAGTACTTC
CASSLALQLGEQYF
>NA|TRBJ1-1|TRBV5-6|NA
TGTGCCAGCATCCCCAGCGGGGGATCTGAAGCTTTCTTT
CASIPSGGSEAFF